The entry below describes one T cell receptor beta chain. V dropped 5 bases and J dropped 2 bases, with 25 bases sitting between them. The CDR3 is made up of 19 amino acids. Per germline, CDR1 MNHNY and CDR2 SVGAGI (reference sequence). These data belong to a study of control samples from healthy donors and cancer patients. Clones were sequenced by immunoSEQ multiplex PCR, and TCRdb holds only the in-frame ones, with some missing. The table has 120,000 or so clones, about nine tenths seen once. What was sequenced was blood. The receptor's source is a man aged 40-49 years in good health. This chain links TRBV6-6 with TRBJ1-5; TRBD1 might be the D (5 bases). Written as DNA, the CDR3 is TGTGCCAGCAGTGGATCAGGGACGGTCGGTAGGTTACGCAATCAGCCCCAGCATTTT. It codes for CASSGSGTVGRLRNQPQHF.